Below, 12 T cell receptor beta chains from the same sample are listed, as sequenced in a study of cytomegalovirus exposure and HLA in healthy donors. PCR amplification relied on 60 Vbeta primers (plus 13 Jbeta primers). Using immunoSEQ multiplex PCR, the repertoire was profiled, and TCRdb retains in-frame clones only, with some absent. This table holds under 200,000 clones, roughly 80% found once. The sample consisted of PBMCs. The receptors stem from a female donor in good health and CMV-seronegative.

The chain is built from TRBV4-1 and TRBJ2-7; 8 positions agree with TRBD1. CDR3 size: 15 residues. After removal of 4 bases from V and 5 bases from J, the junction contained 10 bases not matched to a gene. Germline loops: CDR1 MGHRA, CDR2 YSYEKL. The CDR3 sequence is CASSPKDRDADEQYF. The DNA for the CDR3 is TGCGCCAGCAGCCCTAAGGACAGGGATGCTGACGAGCAGTACTTC.

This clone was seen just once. CDR3 region: CASSRSGGEGTTQYF. DNA for the CDR3: TGTGCCAGCAGCCGTAGCGGGGGGGAAGGAACGACCCAGTACTTC. The chain couples TRBV7-3 to TRBJ2-5; 11 bases line up with TRBD2. The ends lost 5 bases at V and 7 bases at J; junction bases unmatched: 9. Germline values: CDR1 SGHTA, CDR2 FQGTGA. The CDR3 length is 15 residues.

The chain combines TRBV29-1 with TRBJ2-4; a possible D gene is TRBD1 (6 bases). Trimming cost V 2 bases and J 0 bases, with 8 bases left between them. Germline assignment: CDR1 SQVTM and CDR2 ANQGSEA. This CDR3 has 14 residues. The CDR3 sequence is CSVETGLAKNIQYF. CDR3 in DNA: TGCAGCGTTGAAACAGGGTTAGCCAAAAACATTCAGTACTTC.

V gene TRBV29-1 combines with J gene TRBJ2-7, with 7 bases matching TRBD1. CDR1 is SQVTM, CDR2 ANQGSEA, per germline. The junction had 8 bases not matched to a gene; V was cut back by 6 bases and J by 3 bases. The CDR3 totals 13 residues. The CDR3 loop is CSVETGALYEQYF. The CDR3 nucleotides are TGCAGCGTAGAAACAGGGGCCCTCTACGAGCAGTACTTC.

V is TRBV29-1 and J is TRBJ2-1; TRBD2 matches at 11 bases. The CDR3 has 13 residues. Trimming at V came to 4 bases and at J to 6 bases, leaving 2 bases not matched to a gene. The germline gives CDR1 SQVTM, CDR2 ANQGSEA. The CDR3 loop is CSVVTSGGNEQFF. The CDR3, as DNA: TGCAGCGTTGTAACTAGCGGGGGCAATGAGCAGTTCTTC.

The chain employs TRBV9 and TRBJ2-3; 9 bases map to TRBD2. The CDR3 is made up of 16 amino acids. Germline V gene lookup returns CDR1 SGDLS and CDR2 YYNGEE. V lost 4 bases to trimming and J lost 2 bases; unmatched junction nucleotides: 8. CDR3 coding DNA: TGTGCCAGCAGCACGAGCGGGGGGTACTACACAGATACGCAGTATTTT. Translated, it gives CASSTSGGYYTDTQYF. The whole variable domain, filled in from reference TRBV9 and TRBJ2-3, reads DSGVTQTPKHLITATGQRVTLRCSPRSGDLSVYWYQQSLDQGLQFLIQYYNGEERAKGNILERFSAQQFPDLHSELNLSSLELGDSALYFCASSTSGGYYTDTQYFGPGTRLTVL.

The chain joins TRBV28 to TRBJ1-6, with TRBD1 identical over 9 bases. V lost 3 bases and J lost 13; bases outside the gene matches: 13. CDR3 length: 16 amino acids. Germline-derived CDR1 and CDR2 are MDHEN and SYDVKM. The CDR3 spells CASSFLRGQGSSPLHF. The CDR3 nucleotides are TGTGCCAGCAGTTTTTTGAGAGGACAGGGGAGTAGTCCCCTCCACTTT.

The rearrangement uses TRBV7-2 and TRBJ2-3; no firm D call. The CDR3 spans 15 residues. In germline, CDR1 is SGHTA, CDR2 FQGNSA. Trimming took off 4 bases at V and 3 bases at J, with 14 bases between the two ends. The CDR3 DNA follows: TGTGCCAGCAGCTCCAACCAGGTTGCTACAGATACGCAGTATTTT. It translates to CASSSNQVATDTQYF.

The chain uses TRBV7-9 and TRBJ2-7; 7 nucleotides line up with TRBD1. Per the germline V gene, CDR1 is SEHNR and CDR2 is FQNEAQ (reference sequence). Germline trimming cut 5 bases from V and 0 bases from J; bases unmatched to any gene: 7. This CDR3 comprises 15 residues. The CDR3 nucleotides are TGTGCCAGCAGCGGGGACAGACTCGCCTCCTACGAGCAGTACTTC. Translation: CASSGDRLASYEQYF. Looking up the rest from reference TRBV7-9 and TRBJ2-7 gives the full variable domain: DTGVSQNPRHKITKRGQNVTFRCDPISEHNRLYWYRQTLGQGPEFLTYFQNEAQLEKSRLLSDRFSAERPKGSFSTLEIQRTEQGDSAMYLCASSGDRLASYEQYFGPGTRLTVT.

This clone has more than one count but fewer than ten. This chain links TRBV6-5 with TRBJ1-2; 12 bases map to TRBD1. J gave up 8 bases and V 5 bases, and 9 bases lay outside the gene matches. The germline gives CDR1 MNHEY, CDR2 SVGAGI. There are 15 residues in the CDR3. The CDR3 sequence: CASSPRDRGLGGYTF. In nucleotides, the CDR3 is TGTGCCAGCAGTCCCCGGGACAGGGGGCTGGGGGGCTACACCTTC.

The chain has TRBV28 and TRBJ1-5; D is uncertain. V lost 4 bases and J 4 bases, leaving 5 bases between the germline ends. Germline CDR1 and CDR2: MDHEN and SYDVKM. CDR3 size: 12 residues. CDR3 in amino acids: CASSSLNQPQHF. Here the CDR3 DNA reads TGTGCCAGCAGTTCCTTAAATCAGCCCCAGCATTTT.

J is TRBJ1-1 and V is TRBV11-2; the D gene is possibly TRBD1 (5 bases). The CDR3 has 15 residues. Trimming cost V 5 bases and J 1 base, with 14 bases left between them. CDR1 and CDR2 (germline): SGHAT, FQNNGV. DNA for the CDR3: TGTGCCAGCAGCCGAGGTGGGGCGAGGAACACTGAAGCTTTCTTT. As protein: CASSRGGARNTEAFF.